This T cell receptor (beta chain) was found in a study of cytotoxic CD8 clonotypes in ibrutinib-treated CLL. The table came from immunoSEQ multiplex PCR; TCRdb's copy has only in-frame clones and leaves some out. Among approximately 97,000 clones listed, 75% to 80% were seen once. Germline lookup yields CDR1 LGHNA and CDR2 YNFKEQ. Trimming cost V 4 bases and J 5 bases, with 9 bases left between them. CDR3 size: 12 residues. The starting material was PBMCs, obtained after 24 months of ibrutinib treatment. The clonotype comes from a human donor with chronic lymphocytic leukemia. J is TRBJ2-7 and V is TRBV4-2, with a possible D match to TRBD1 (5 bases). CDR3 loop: CASSLQAHEQYF. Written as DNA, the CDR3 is TGTGCCAGCAGCCTACAGGCCCACGAGCAGTACTTC.